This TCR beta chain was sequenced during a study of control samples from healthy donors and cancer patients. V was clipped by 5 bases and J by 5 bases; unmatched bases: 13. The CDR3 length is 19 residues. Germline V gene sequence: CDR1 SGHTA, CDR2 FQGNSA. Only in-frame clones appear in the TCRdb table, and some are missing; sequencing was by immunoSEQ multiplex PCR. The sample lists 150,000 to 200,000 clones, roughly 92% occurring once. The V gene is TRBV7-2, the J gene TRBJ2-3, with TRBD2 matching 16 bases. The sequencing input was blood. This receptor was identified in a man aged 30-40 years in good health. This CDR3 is CASSHRGTSGGAWVDTQYF. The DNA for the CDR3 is TGTGCCAGCAGCCATCGCGGGACTAGCGGGGGGGCCTGGGTAGATACGCAGTATTTT. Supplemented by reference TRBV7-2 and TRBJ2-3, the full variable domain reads GAGVSQSPSNKVTEKGKDVELRCDPISGHTALYWYRQSLGQGLEFLIYFQGNSAPDKSGLPSDRFSAERTGGSVSTLTIQRTQQEDSAVYLCASSHRGTSGGAWVDTQYFGPGTRLTVL.